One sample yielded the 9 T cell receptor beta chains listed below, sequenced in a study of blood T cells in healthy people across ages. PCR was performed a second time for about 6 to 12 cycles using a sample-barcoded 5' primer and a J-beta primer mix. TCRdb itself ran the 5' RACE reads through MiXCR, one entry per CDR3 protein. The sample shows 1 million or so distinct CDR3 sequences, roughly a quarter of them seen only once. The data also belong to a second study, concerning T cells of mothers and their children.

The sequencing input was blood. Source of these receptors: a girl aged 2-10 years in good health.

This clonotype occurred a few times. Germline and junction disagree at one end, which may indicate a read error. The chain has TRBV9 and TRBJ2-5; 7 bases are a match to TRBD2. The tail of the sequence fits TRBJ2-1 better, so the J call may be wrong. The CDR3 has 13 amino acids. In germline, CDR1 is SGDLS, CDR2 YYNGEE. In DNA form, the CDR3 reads TGTACCAGCAGCGCGGGAGTTCGCAATGAGCAGTTCTTC. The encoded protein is CTSSAGVRNEQFF.

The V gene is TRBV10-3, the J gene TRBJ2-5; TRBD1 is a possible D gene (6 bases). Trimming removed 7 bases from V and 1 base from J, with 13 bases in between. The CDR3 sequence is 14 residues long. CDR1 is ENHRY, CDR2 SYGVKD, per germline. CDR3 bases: TGTGCCATCAATACAGAGGACAGCCAAGAGACCCAGTACTTC. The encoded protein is CAINTEDSQETQYF.

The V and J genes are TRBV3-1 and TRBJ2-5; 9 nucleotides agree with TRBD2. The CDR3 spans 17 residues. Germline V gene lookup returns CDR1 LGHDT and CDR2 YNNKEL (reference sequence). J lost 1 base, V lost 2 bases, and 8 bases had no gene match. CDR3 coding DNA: TGTGCCAGCAGCCAAAGCGGGGGGCCGAACCTCCAAGAGACCCAGTACTTC. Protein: CASSQSGGPNLQETQYF.

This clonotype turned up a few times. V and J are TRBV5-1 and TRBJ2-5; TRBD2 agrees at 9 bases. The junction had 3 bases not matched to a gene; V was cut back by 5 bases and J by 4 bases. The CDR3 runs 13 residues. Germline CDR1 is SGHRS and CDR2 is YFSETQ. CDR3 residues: CASRVSGGETQYF. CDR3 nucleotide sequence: TGCGCCAGCAGAGTTAGCGGGGGAGAGACCCAGTACTTC.

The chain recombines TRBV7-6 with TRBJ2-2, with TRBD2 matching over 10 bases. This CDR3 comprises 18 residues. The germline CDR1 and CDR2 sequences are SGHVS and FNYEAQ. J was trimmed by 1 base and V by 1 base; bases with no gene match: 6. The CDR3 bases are TGTGCCAGCAGCTTAGAGGCTAGCGGGAGTTGGAACACCGGGGAGCTGTTTTTT. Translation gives CASSLEASGSWNTGELFF.

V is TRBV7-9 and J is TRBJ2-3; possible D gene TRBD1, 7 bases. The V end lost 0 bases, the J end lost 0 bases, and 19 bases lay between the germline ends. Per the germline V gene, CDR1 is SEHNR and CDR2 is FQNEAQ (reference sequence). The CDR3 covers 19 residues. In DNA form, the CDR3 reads TGTGCCAGCAGCTTAGCGCTAACGGCGGGACAGTCTAGCACAGATACGCAGTATTTT. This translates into CASSLALTAGQSSTDTQYF. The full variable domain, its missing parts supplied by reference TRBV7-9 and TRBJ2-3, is DTGVSQNPRHKITKRGQNVTFRCDPISEHNRLYWYRQTLGQGPEFLTYFQNEAQLEKSRLLSDRFSAERPKGSFSTLEIQRTEQGDSAMYLCASSLALTAGQSSTDTQYFGPGTRLTVL.

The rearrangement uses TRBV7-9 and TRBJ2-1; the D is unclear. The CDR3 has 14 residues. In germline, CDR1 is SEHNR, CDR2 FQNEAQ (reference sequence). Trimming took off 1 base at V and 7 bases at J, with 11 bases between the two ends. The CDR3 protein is CASSLGSPQNEQFF. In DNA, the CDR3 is TGTGCCAGCAGCTTAGGGTCCCCACAGAATGAGCAGTTCTTC. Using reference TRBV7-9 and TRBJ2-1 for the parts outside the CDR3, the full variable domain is DTGVSQNPRHKITKRGQNVTFRCDPISEHNRLYWYRQTLGQGPEFLTYFQNEAQLEKSRLLSDRFSAERPKGSFSTLEIQRTEQGDSAMYLCASSLGSPQNEQFFGPGTRLTVL.

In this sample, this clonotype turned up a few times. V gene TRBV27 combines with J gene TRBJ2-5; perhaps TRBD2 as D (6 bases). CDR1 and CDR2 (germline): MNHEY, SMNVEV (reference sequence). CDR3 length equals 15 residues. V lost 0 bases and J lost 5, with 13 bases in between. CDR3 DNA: TGTGCCAGCAGTTTATCCCCGGGACTCCCCGAGACCCAGTACTTC. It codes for CASSLSPGLPETQYF.

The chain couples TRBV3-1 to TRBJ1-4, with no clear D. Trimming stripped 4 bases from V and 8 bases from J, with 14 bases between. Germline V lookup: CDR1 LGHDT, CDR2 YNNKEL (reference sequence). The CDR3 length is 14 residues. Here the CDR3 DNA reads TGTGCCAGCAGCCGGCCTGGACCAGGAGAAAAACTGTTTTTT. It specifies CASSRPGPGEKLFF.